The 18 T cell receptor beta chains presented below share a single source sample, sequenced in a study of cytomegalovirus exposure and HLA in healthy donors. The PCR employed 60 Vbeta primers together with 13 Jbeta primers. Generated by immunoSEQ multiplex PCR, the TCRdb table keeps only in-frame clones and is missing some. Among about 160,000 clones listed, roughly 84% were seen once. Sequenced: PBMCs. These TCRs come from a woman between 18 and 29 years old in good health and CMV-seronegative.

The chain links TRBV28 to TRBJ1-2, with a possible D match to TRBD1 (5 bases). CDR1 MDHEN and CDR2 SYDVKM come from the germline V gene. The ends were cut back, 3 bases at V and 4 bases at J, with 12 bases in the middle. This CDR3 has 14 residues. CDR3: CASSFGTGIYGYTF. The CDR3 coding sequence is TGTGCCAGCAGTTTTGGGACTGGGATCTATGGCTACACCTTC.

The chain links TRBV4-1 to TRBJ1-3; 7 nucleotides match TRBD1. Trimming cost V 0 bases and J 4 bases; bases outside gene matches: 9. The CDR3 is made up of 17 amino acids. Germline CDR1 reads MGHRA; CDR2 reads YSYEKL. CDR3 DNA: TGCGCCAGCAGCCAAGATCAGGCAGGGGGTAACGGAAACACCATATATTTT. As protein: CASSQDQAGGNGNTIYF.

The chain couples TRBV5-1 to TRBJ2-1, with 8 bases that match TRBD2. The CDR3 length is 17 residues. The germline V gene has CDR1 SGHRS and CDR2 YFSETQ. J gave up 4 bases and V 1 base, and 10 bases lay outside the gene matches. CDR3 residues: CASSLNIRGGTYNEQFF. The DNA of the CDR3 is TGCGCCAGCAGCTTGAATATCCGGGGGGGAACATACAATGAGCAGTTCTTC.

The V and J genes are TRBV29-1 and TRBJ2-7; D is perhaps TRBD1 (6 bases). The germline V and J ends were trimmed by 6 bases and 3 bases, with 9 bases remaining between them. The CDR3 length is 11 residues. Germline V gene data show CDR1 as SQVTM and CDR2 as ANQGSEA. The CDR3 is CSVRDNYEQYF. DNA of the CDR3: TGCAGCGTGAGGGACAACTACGAGCAGTACTTC.

The rearrangement uses TRBV5-6 and TRBJ1-4; the match to TRBD1 covers 9 bases. Germline V lookup: CDR1 SGHDT, CDR2 YYEEEE. CDR3 length: 14 residues. V trimming: 4 bases; J trimming: 7 bases; junction bases outside the gene matches: 5. The CDR3 sequence: CASSEQGASEKLFF. The CDR3 bases are TGTGCCAGCAGCGAACAGGGGGCTAGTGAAAAACTGTTTTTT.

V and J are TRBV5-1 and TRBJ2-1, with D hard to call. V dropped 0 bases and J dropped 6 bases, with 4 bases sitting between them. The CDR3 has 12 amino acids. Germline loops: CDR1 SGHRS, CDR2 YFSETQ. The CDR3 bases are TGCGCCAGCAGCTTGGACTTCAATGAGCAGTTCTTC. Translating gives CASSLDFNEQFF.

The chain has TRBV6-5 and TRBJ1-5; D is perhaps TRBD1 (6 bases). The CDR3 loop spans 14 amino acids. Germline V gene lookup returns CDR1 MNHEY and CDR2 SVGAGI. Deletions cut 5 bases from V and 4 bases from J, with 12 bases between. Here the CDR3 reads CASSVEGVNQPQHF. The CDR3 DNA reads as TGTGCCAGCAGTGTTGAGGGGGTAAATCAGCCCCAGCATTTT.

The V and J genes are TRBV28 and TRBJ1-5, with 9 bases aligning to TRBD1. V trimming: 5 bases; J trimming: 2 bases; junction bases outside the gene matches: 4. The CDR3 has 15 residues. Looked up from germline, CDR1 is MDHEN and CDR2 is SYDVKM. The CDR3 sequence: CASSPTGGGNQPQHF. The CDR3 DNA reads as TGTGCCAGCAGTCCTACAGGGGGCGGCAATCAGCCCCAGCATTTT. The complete variable domain, with remaining parts taken from reference TRBV28 and TRBJ1-5, reads DVKVTQSSRYLVKRTGEKVFLECVQDMDHENMFWYRQDPGLGLRLIYFSYDVKMKEKGDIPEGYSVSREKKERFSLILESASTNQTSMYLCASSPTGGGNQPQHFGDGTRLSIL.

The rearrangement links TRBV30 to TRBJ1-3, with D possibly being TRBD1 (6 bases). The CDR3 totals 13 residues. Germline CDR1 GTSNPN, CDR2 SVGIG (reference sequence). The V end was cut by 3 bases, the J end by 2 bases, with 8 bases between. Here the CDR3 reads CAWRAGAGNTIYF. The CDR3 region has the DNA TGTGCCTGGAGGGCAGGGGCTGGAAACACCATATATTTT.

V usage is TRBV28 and J usage is TRBJ2-5, with 13 bases identical to TRBD2. Germline V gene sequence: CDR1 MDHEN, CDR2 SYDVKM. The CDR3 has 20 residues. Unmatched junction bases numbered 18, after V lost 4 bases and J lost 4 bases. The CDR3 protein is CASSSSFPGLAGSLAETQYF. CDR3 bases: TGTGCCAGCAGTTCGTCATTCCCGGGACTAGCGGGGAGCCTGGCAGAGACCCAGTACTTC. The full variable domain, completed using reference TRBV28 and TRBJ2-5, is DVKVTQSSRYLVKRTGEKVFLECVQDMDHENMFWYRQDPGLGLRLIYFSYDVKMKEKGDIPEGYSVSREKKERFSLILESASTNQTSMYLCASSSSFPGLAGSLAETQYFGPGTRLLVL.

CDR3 region: CASSLGQGADEKLFF. The CDR3 nucleotides are TGTGCCAGCAGCTTGGGACAGGGGGCTGACGAAAAACTGTTTTTT. The chain carries TRBV5-5 and TRBJ1-4, with TRBD1 identical over 10 bases. CDR3 length equals 15 residues. The germline V gene has CDR1 SGHKS and CDR2 YYEKEE (reference sequence). The V and J ends lost 0 bases and 8 bases, in that order; junction bases with no gene match: 4. The entire variable domain, with the rest obtained from reference TRBV5-5 and TRBJ1-4, is as follows: DAGVTQSPTHLIKTRGQQVTLRCSPISGHKSVSWYQQVLGQGPQFIFQYYEKEERGRGNFPDRFSARQFPNYSSELNVNALLLGDSALYLCASSLGQGADEKLFFGSGTQLSVL.

With respect to this clone: This sample includes further DNA sequences coding for the same CDR3. This chain uses TRBV5-4 with TRBJ2-7; TRBD1 aligns across 8 bases. Germline V CDR1 and CDR2: SGHNT, YYREEE (reference sequence). The CDR3 contains 14 residues. Losses at the gene ends were 0 bases for V and 3 bases for J; bases not matched to a gene: 2. CDR3 region: CASSLDRGNYEQYF. CDR3 DNA: TGTGCCAGCAGCTTGGACAGGGGGAACTACGAGCAGTACTTC.

The gene calls are TRBV9 and TRBJ2-4, with 8 bases aligning to TRBD2. The V gene end was trimmed by 4 bases and the J gene end by 6 bases; junction bases not matched to a gene: 9. The germline V gene encodes CDR1 SGDLS and CDR2 YYNGEE. This CDR3 contains 15 residues. For the CDR3, the DNA is TGTGCCAGCAGCCCCCGGGGGGGTGTAATAAACATTCAGTACTTC. Translated, it gives CASSPRGGVINIQYF.

The V and J genes are TRBV25-1 and TRBJ1-2, with no clear D. The CDR3 is 13 residues long. Deletions cut 2 bases from V and 4 bases from J, with 8 bases between. Germline V CDR1 and CDR2: MGHDK, SYGVNS. CDR3 in amino acids: CASSEARVYGYTF. DNA for the CDR3: TGTGCCAGCAGTGAAGCGAGGGTCTATGGCTACACCTTC.

This clone was counted a single time. The chain links TRBV30 to TRBJ2-7; 10 positions agree with TRBD2. After removal of 0 bases from V and 12 bases from J, the junction contained 11 bases not matched to a gene. Germline V gives CDR1 GTSNPN, CDR2 SVGIG (reference sequence). This CDR3 comprises 14 residues. The CDR3 nucleotides are TGTGCCTGGAGTGTTCTTGAGCGGGGGGGCATTCGGTACTTC. Translation gives CAWSVLERGGIRYF.

The chain carries TRBV19 and TRBJ2-2; weak D call: TRBD2 (5 bases). The CDR3 sequence is 15 residues long. The germline V gene encodes CDR1 LNHDA and CDR2 SQIVND (reference sequence). The V and J ends lost 6 bases and 2 bases respectively, with 13 bases between them. CDR3 sequence: CASSPPWTNTGELFF. The CDR3 DNA reads as TGTGCCAGTAGCCCCCCGTGGACTAACACCGGGGAGCTGTTTTTT.

V gene TRBV6-5 combines with J gene TRBJ1-2, with a possible D match to TRBD1 (6 bases). Germline V gene sequence: CDR1 MNHEY, CDR2 SVGAGI. V shed 7 bases and J shed 4 bases, with 13 bases lying between them. This CDR3 contains 13 residues. The CDR3 nucleotides are TGTGCCAGCATTGAGGACAGCGTCTATGGCTACACCTTC. This codes for CASIEDSVYGYTF.

The CDR3 bases are TGCGCCAGCAGCTTGGATCACTTTTCACCCCTCCACTTT. It encodes CASSLDHFSPLHF. The V gene is TRBV5-1, the J gene TRBJ1-6; D remains ambiguous. CDR1 SGHRS and CDR2 YFSETQ come from the germline V gene. This CDR3 is 13 amino acids long. V was shortened by 0 bases and J by 9 bases, with 7 bases between the two germline ends. The variable domain in full, completed from reference TRBV5-1 and TRBJ1-6, reads KAGVTQTPRYLIKTRGQQVTLSCSPISGHRSVSWYQQTPGQGLQFLFEYFSETQRNKGNFPGRFSGRQFSNSRSEMNVSTLELGDSALYLCASSLDHFSPLHFGNGTRLTVT.